The sequence of this TCR beta chain was determined in a study of CD8 T cells in ankylosing spondylitis. Construction of TCR beta libraries was performed using quantitative 5'-RACE with molecular barcodes. TCRdb reprocessed the 5' RACE reads via MiXCR and lists one record per CDR3 protein. The sample lists about 250,000 distinct CDR3 sequences, approximately 24% occurring once. Unmatched junction bases numbered 6, after V lost 7 bases and J lost 7 bases. From germline, CDR1 is MNHNS and CDR2 SASEGT. The CDR3 runs to 13 residues. About this clonotype itself: Its antigen is not known.

Study-level points and caveats: There was reportedly significant enrichment of clones that were disease-linked in matched ankylosing spondylitis synovial fluid.

The origin of this receptor is a male donor with ankylosing spondylitis or in good health (not recorded which). The J gene is TRBJ2-2, the V gene TRBV6-1, with 7 bases identical to TRBD1. The sample was blood, either unsorted or a sorted T cell fraction (not recorded which). The CDR3 DNA is TGTGCCAGCAAGGGGGCTTTCGGCGGGGAGCTGTTTTTT. Residues: CASKGAFGGELFF.